Sequencing of this TCR beta chain was carried out in a study of cytomegalovirus exposure and HLA in healthy donors. Study results and caveats: In the analysis, some V segments, TRBV6-2 and TRBV6-3 included, were excluded as indistinguishable. Later analysis identified a missense DCLRE1C variant that was linked to TCR beta V- and J-gene trimming. TCR beta chains associated with HLA were, in a later analysis, more clonally expanded than equally common others.

As concerns this clone: Antigen specificity is unknown.

The V gene lost 4 bases and the J gene lost 6 bases, with 18 bases spanning the gap. Germline CDR1 ENHRY, CDR2 SYGVKD. The CDR3 runs 15 residues. Sampled while nominally healthy, donors likely had unrecorded immune exposures. The PCR was carried out with 60 Vbeta primers and 13 Jbeta primers. Sequencing was performed with immunoSEQ multiplex PCR; in TCRdb, only in-frame clones are kept and a portion is missing. This sample has approximately 160,000 clones, with about 80% found just once. The chain has TRBV10-3 and TRBJ1-2, with D possibly TRBD1 on 5 matching bases. The sample taken for sequencing was PBMCs. The TCR sequence derives from a woman aged 40 to 50 in good health and CMV-seronegative. In nucleotides, the CDR3 is TGTGCCATCAGTGTCAGCACAGGCGACGGTCATGGCTACACCTTC. Protein: CAISVSTGDGHGYTF.